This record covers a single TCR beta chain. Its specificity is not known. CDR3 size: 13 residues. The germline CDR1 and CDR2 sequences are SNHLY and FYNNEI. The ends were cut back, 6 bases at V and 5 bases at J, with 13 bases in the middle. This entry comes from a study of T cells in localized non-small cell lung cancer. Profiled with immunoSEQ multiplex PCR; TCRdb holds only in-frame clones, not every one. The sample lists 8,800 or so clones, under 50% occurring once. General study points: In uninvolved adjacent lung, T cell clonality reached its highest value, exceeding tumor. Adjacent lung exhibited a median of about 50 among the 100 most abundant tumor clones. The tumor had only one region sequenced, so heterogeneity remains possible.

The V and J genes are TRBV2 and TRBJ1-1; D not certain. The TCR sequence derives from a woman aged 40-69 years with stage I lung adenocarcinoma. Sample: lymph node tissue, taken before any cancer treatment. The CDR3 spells CASSAGEWTEAFF. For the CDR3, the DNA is TGTGCCAGCAGCGCCGGCGAGTGGACTGAAGCTTTCTTT.